This is a list of T cell receptor beta chains from one sample in a study of blood T cell repertoires in COVID-19. TCRdb keeps only in-frame clones here, not all; method: immunoSEQ multiplex PCR. The table records tens of thousands of clones, around 90% of them present only once. The sequencing input was peripheral blood. These receptors were collected from a woman of 80 years or more with active COVID-19. The CDR3 runs from the conserved cysteine through the conserved F or W. A D gene is named only where the DNA matches it firmly. Size is stated for part of the rows, as once, few or many counts, or as a class when the clone is expanded.

once,TRBJ1-4,15,TRBV15,TRBD1,CATSAQGATNEKLFF,TGTGCCACCAGCGCCCAGGGGGCAACTAATGAAAAACTGTTTTTT
.,TRBJ2-7,12,TRBV7-9,.,CASAVAAYEQYF,TGTGCCTCCGCGGTCGCCGCCTACGAGCAGTACTTC
.,TRBJ2-5,11,TRBV2,.,CASSPEETQYF,TGTGCCAGCAGCCCAGAAGAGACCCAGTACTTC
.,TRBJ1-5,15,TRBV10-3,.,CAISESSGGGQPQHF,TGTGCCATCAGTGAGTCGAGCGGGGGGGGTCAGCCCCAGCATTTT
.,TRBJ2-7,14,TRBV7-2,.,CASSSTSTLLEQYF,TGTGCCAGCAGCTCGACTAGTACTTTACTCGAGCAGTACTTC
once,TRBJ1-1,15,TRBV6-6,TRBD1,CASSSQGGHDTEAFF,TGTGCCAGCAGTTCCCAGGGGGGACATGACACTGAAGCTTTCTTT
.,TRBJ2-3,13,TRBV6-5,.,CASSIEGRFLVYF,TGTGCCAGCAGTATAGAGGGGAGGTTTCTCGTGTATTTT
few,TRBJ1-2,13,TRBV6-5,.,CATRYRVGYGYTF,TGTGCCACCCGGTACAGGGTTGGCTATGGCTACACCTTC
.,TRBJ1-6,14,TRBV10-3,.,CAISDGGARSPLHF,TGTGCCATCAGTGATGGGGGGGCAAGATCACCCCTCCACTTT
.,TRBJ1-4,14,TRBV5-4,TRBD1,CASSSDRVSEKLFF,TGTGCCAGCAGTTCGGACAGGGTTAGCGAAAAACTGTTTTTT
.,TRBJ1-1,14,TRBV10-1,TRBD1,CASTWTGRNTEAFF,TGCGCCAGCACCTGGACAGGGCGGAACACTGAAGCTTTCTTT
.,TRBJ2-7,14,TRBV19,TRBD2,CASSTSGRAYEQYF,TGTGCCAGTAGTACTAGCGGGAGGGCCTACGAGCAGTACTTC
.,TRBJ1-6,17,TRBV4-3,.,CASSQEVFRVYNSPLHF,TGCGCCAGCAGCCAAGAGGTGTTCAGGGTCTATAATTCACCCCTCCACTTT
.,TRBJ2-5,15,TRBV18,TRBD2,CASSPAGLGLGTQYF,TGTGCCAGCTCACCGGCGGGACTAGGTCTCGGGACCCAGTACTTC
.,TRBJ2-1,14,TRBV5-4,.,CASSRTSAYNEQFF,TGTGCCAGCAGCCGCACAAGCGCCTACAATGAGCAGTTCTTC
few,TRBJ1-2,12,TRBV7-9,.,CASSAGAYGYTF,TGTGCCAGCAGCGCGGGGGCGTATGGCTACACCTTC
few,TRBJ2-1,17,TRBV9,TRBD2,CASSVDPRLAGDDEQFF,TGTGCCAGCAGCGTAGACCCGCGGCTAGCGGGAGACGATGAGCAGTTCTTC
once,TRBJ2-1,16,TRBV7-2,.,CASSSRGTGSYNEQFF,TGTGCCAGCAGTTCGCGGGGGACAGGATCCTACAATGAGCAGTTCTTC
.,TRBJ2-3,16,TRBV9,TRBD2,CASSPEAGGYTDTQYF,TGTGCCAGCAGCCCCGAAGCGGGAGGCTACACAGATACGCAGTATTTT
.,TRBJ2-6,15,TRBV19,.,CASNELNSGANVLTF,TGTGCCAGTAATGAGCTGAACTCTGGGGCCAACGTCCTGACTTTC
.,TRBJ2-6,17,TRBV19,TRBD1,CASSLTGGPSGANVLTF,TGTGCCAGTAGTTTGACAGGGGGACCCTCTGGGGCCAACGTCCTGACTTTC
.,TRBJ2-7,15,TRBV4-1,TRBD2,CASRFGLAGRYEQYF,TGCGCCAGCAGATTCGGACTAGCGGGAAGGTACGAGCAGTACTTC
once,TRBJ1-1,13,TRBV4-3,TRBD1,CASSHPGGTEAFF,TGCGCCAGCAGCCACCCAGGGGGCACTGAAGCTTTCTTT
.,TRBJ2-3,14,TRBV28,.,CASIQGEETDTQYF,TGTGCCAGCATTCAAGGAGAGGAAACAGATACGCAGTATTTT
.,TRBJ2-5,14,TRBV11-1,.,CASSFTRKIETQYF,TGTGCCAGCAGCTTTACTAGGAAGATTGAGACCCAGTACTTC
.,TRBJ2-7,14,TRBV21-1,.,CASSHRAGDYEQYF,TGTGCCAGCAGCCACAGGGCAGGGGACTACGAGCAGTACTTC
once,TRBJ2-7,16,TRBV11-2,.,CASSSRGGIPSYEQYF,TGTGCCAGCAGCTCTAGGGGAGGCATACCCTCCTACGAGCAGTACTTC
.,TRBJ1-6,16,TRBV5-8,TRBD1,CASSVDRGRTNSPLHF,TGTGCCAGCAGCGTAGACAGGGGGCGGACGAACTCACCCCTCCACTTT
.,TRBJ1-1,11,TRBV2,.,CASSWTVQAFF,TGTGCCAGCAGCTGGACAGTGCAAGCTTTCTTT
.,TRBJ2-7,14,TRBV19,.,CASSIERGGGEQYF,TGTGCCAGTAGTATTGAGAGGGGAGGAGGTGAGCAGTACTTC
.,TRBJ2-7,14,TRBV6-5,TRBD2,CASRPLAGDYEQYF,TGTGCCAGCCGCCCACTAGCGGGAGACTACGAGCAGTACTTC
once,TRBJ2-7,15,TRBV21-1,.,CASSFTTSSRYEQYF,TGTGCCAGCAGCTTCACTACTAGTTCCAGGTACGAGCAGTACTTC
.,TRBJ1-3,15,TRBV5-4,TRBD1,CASSFDRGSGNTIYF,TGTGCCAGCAGCTTCGACAGGGGCTCTGGAAACACCATATATTTT
few,TRBJ1-1,16,TRBV3-1/TRBV3-2,TRBD1,CASSRGGTGLSTEAFF,TGTGCCAGCAGCCGGGGGGGGACAGGGCTCTCGACTGAAGCTTTCTTT
.,TRBJ2-7,15,TRBV7-2,TRBD2,CASSMGLAGVYEQYF,TGTGCCAGCAGCATGGGACTAGCGGGAGTCTACGAGCAGTACTTC
.,TRBJ2-2,16,TRBV15,TRBD1,CATSRDVQGATGELFF,TGTGCCACCAGCAGAGATGTGCAGGGGGCAACCGGGGAGCTGTTTTTT
once,TRBJ2-2,14,TRBV7-3,TRBD1,CASSSGQGTGELFF,TGTGCCAGCAGCTCAGGACAGGGCACCGGGGAGCTGTTTTTT
.,TRBJ1-3,16,TRBV18,.,CASSPLSAGPGNTIYF,TGTGCCAGCTCACCACTGTCGGCAGGGCCTGGAAACACCATATATTTT